The 20 T cell receptor beta chains below were found in one sample sequenced in a study of shared clonotypes between healthy human individuals. Produced via immunoSEQ multiplex PCR; TCRdb's table is partial and in-frame only. The sample shows some 1.4 million clones, over 95% of them seen only once. Sequencing was performed on naive CD4+ T cells sorted from blood. Described subset: CD45RA+ positively selected. These receptors came from a man aged 25 to 45 in good health.

This chain links TRBV6-5 with TRBJ1-2, with TRBD1 as a possible D gene (5 bases). The CDR3 extends over 14 amino acids. Germline CDR1 is MNHEY and CDR2 is SVGAGI. V was cut by 10 bases and J by 8 bases, with 23 bases left in between. The CDR3 nucleotides read TGTGCCACCCTAATTACAGGCCCACTCAGCGGCTACACCTTC. Amino acid sequence: CATLITGPLSGYTF.

The chain recombines TRBV7-3 with TRBJ2-1, with 8 bases that match TRBD1. The V gene's germline CDR1 is SGHTA and CDR2 FQGTGA. The V segment lost 2 bases and the J segment 7 bases; nucleotides outside the gene matches: 4. The CDR3 contains 14 residues. CDR3 sequence (DNA): TGTGCCAGCAGCTTATCTCGGGACAGGAATGAGCAGTTCTTC. Amino acid sequence: CASSLSRDRNEQFF.

This clone appeared a single time. The V and J genes are TRBV28 and TRBJ1-2; weak D call: TRBD1 (5 bases). Germline loops: CDR1 MDHEN, CDR2 SYDVKM. V lost 6 bases and J 4 bases, leaving 24 bases between the germline ends. This CDR3 is built from 17 residues. In DNA form, the CDR3 reads TGTGCCAGCAGCCTCCCCGGGACGGTAGGATGGAGCTATGGCTACACCTTC. Its protein is CASSLPGTVGWSYGYTF.

The rearrangement uses TRBV5-1 and TRBJ1-3; D is uncertain. V lost 3 bases and J 1 base, leaving 11 bases between the germline ends. The CDR3 totals 15 residues. The germline gives CDR1 SGHRS, CDR2 YFSETQ. The CDR3, as DNA: TGCGCCAGCAGCTCCGCCGGGGTGTCTGGAAACACCATATATTTT. Its protein is CASSSAGVSGNTIYF.

V gene TRBV5-1 combines with J gene TRBJ2-2; 10 nucleotides align to TRBD1. Germline CDR1 reads SGHRS; CDR2 reads YFSETQ. This CDR3 is built from 16 residues. The junction had 9 bases not matched to a gene; V was cut back by 4 bases and J by 6 bases. CDR3 loop: CASSESGTGVAGELFF. CDR3 bases: TGCGCCAGCAGCGAATCCGGGACAGGGGTTGCCGGGGAGCTGTTTTTT.

The chain has TRBV4-3 and TRBJ2-2; D uncertain. Trimming removed 0 bases at V and 1 base at J, with 9 bases between. This CDR3 contains 16 residues. The germline gives CDR1 LGHNA, CDR2 YSLEER. CDR3 protein: CASSQDRAVNTGELFF. For the CDR3, the DNA is TGCGCCAGCAGCCAAGATAGGGCGGTGAACACCGGGGAGCTGTTTTTT.

V gene TRBV2 combines with J gene TRBJ2-1; 7 bases fit TRBD2. The CDR3 totals 13 residues. The J segment lost 8 bases and the V segment lost 5 bases, leaving 6 bases of the junction unmatched. Germline V lookup: CDR1 SNHLY, CDR2 FYNNEI. This CDR3 is CASSKEAGDEQFF. CDR3 coding DNA: TGTGCCAGCAGTAAAGAGGCGGGAGATGAGCAGTTCTTC.

The rearrangement joins TRBV7-6 to TRBJ2-2, with D perhaps being TRBD1 or TRBD2 (5 bases each). V was cut by 1 base and J by 0 bases, with 15 bases left in between. This CDR3 region has 18 residues. CDR1 and CDR2 from the germline V gene are SGHVS and FNYEAQ. CDR3 protein: CASSLDSGLAANTGELFF. DNA of the CDR3: TGTGCCAGCAGCTTAGATTCGGGGCTAGCTGCGAACACCGGGGAGCTGTTTTTT.

The chain uses TRBV5-1 and TRBJ1-3; D is ambiguous. This CDR3 has 14 amino acids. Trimming shortened V by 3 bases and J by 0 bases, and 7 bases separated the two germline ends. Germline CDR1 is SGHRS and CDR2 is YFSETQ. The CDR3 bases are TGCGCCAGCAGCTCCCAAGACTCTGGAAACACCATATATTTT. This gives the protein CASSSQDSGNTIYF.

V and J are TRBV19 and TRBJ2-1; D gene unclear. Per germline, CDR1 LNHDA and CDR2 SQIVND (reference sequence). CDR3 length: 15 residues. Trimming cost V 5 bases and J 0 bases, with 11 bases left between them. The CDR3 sequence: CASSLVEFSYNEQFF. The CDR3 nucleotides are TGTGCCAGTAGTCTGGTGGAGTTCTCCTACAATGAGCAGTTCTTC.

The chain recombines TRBV7-9 with TRBJ2-3; 8 bases line up with TRBD2. Per germline, CDR1 SEHNR and CDR2 FQNEAQ (reference sequence). V shed 5 bases and J 4 bases; nucleotides not matched to a gene: 14. The length of the CDR3 is 17 residues. CDR3 sequence (DNA): TGTGCCAGCAGCCCACCCCGGGTAGCGGGAAACCCAGATACGCAGTATTTT. Translating it yields CASSPPRVAGNPDTQYF.

The rearrangement uses TRBV5-1 and TRBJ2-5; 7 bases map to TRBD2. The CDR3 has 15 residues. CDR1 is SGHRS, CDR2 YFSETQ, per germline. Trimming took 4 bases from V and 1 from J; bases not matched to a gene: 7. CDR3 sequence (DNA): TGCGCCAGCAGCCCGACCAGACTAGCCCAAGAGACCCAGTACTTC. It specifies CASSPTRLAQETQYF. Variable domain in full (rest from reference TRBV5-1 and TRBJ2-5): KAGVTQTPRYLIKTRGQQVTLSCSPISGHRSVSWYQQTPGQGLQFLFEYFSETQRNKGNFPGRFSGRQFSNSRSEMNVSTLELGDSALYLCASSPTRLAQETQYFGPGTRLLVL.

CDR3 bases: TGTGCCAGCAGCTTAGATTTGACTAGCGGGAGATATACGCAGTATTTT. Its protein is CASSLDLTSGRYTQYF. The J gene is TRBJ2-3, the V gene TRBV11-2; 12 nucleotides match TRBD2. The CDR3 spans 16 residues. Trimming took 0 bases from V and 7 from J; bases not matched to a gene: 5. Germline assignment: CDR1 SGHAT and CDR2 FQNNGV.

CDR3 sequence: CASSFSYRGGTGELFF. In DNA, the CDR3 is TGTGCCAGCAGTTTTTCTTACCGTGGGGGGACCGGGGAGCTGTTTTTT. The rearrangement links TRBV27 to TRBJ2-2, with D possibly TRBD2 on 6 matching bases. Trimming stripped 3 bases from V and 5 bases from J, with 16 bases between. The CDR3 consists of 16 residues. Looked up from germline, CDR1 is MNHEY and CDR2 is SMNVEV (reference sequence).

The rearrangement uses TRBV19 and TRBJ2-2; D uncertain. The CDR3 totals 12 residues. V shed 4 bases and J shed 4 bases, with 4 bases lying between them. CDR1 is LNHDA, CDR2 SQIVND, per germline (reference sequence). The CDR3 region is CASSRATGELFF. CDR3 nucleotides: TGTGCCAGTAGTAGGGCCACCGGGGAGCTGTTTTTT. Complete variable domain (other parts from reference TRBV19 and TRBJ2-2): DGGITQSPKYLFRKEGQNVTLSCEQNLNHDAMYWYRQDPGQGLRLIYYSQIVNDFQKGDIAEGYSVSREKKESFPLTVTSAQKNPTAFYLCASSRATGELFFGEGSRLTVL.

This clone was observed a single time. V gene TRBV28 combines with J gene TRBJ2-3; 7 nucleotides match TRBD2. The CDR3 has 14 amino acids. The germline V gene encodes CDR1 MDHEN and CDR2 SYDVKM. The V and J ends lost 3 bases and 3 bases, in that order; junction bases with no gene match: 3. CDR3 sequence reads: CASSFGGVTDTQYF. In DNA, the CDR3 is TGTGCCAGCAGTTTTGGGGGGGTTACAGATACGCAGTATTTT. Together with reference TRBV28 and TRBJ2-3, the CDR3 gives the full variable domain: DVKVTQSSRYLVKRTGEKVFLECVQDMDHENMFWYRQDPGLGLRLIYFSYDVKMKEKGDIPEGYSVSREKKERFSLILESASTNQTSMYLCASSFGGVTDTQYFGPGTRLTVL.

V and J are TRBV11-1 and TRBJ1-2; D remains ambiguous. Germline V gives CDR1 SGHAT, CDR2 FQDESV (reference sequence). V was cut by 1 base and J by 0 bases, with 18 bases left in between. The CDR3 runs to 18 residues. The CDR3 nucleotides are TGTGCCAGCAGCTTAGTCGGTCCCAACCGCGTCACTAACTATGGCTACACCTTC. This encodes CASSLVGPNRVTNYGYTF.

CDR3 sequence reads: CASSWGFAARGTGELFF. For the CDR3, the DNA is TGCGCCAGCAGCTGGGGTTTTGCGGCACGGGGGACCGGGGAGCTGTTTTTT. The rearrangement uses TRBV5-1 and TRBJ2-2; D possibly corresponds to TRBD2 (6 bases). Germline V lookup: CDR1 SGHRS, CDR2 YFSETQ. The ends were cut back, 3 bases at V and 5 bases at J, with 20 bases in the middle. The CDR3 consists of 17 residues.

The rearrangement joins TRBV5-1 to TRBJ2-7, with 8 bases identical to TRBD2. Germline V lookup: CDR1 SGHRS, CDR2 YFSETQ. The CDR3 extends over 15 amino acids. The junction had 7 bases not matched to a gene; V was cut back by 0 bases and J by 5 bases. As DNA, the CDR3 is TGCGCCAGCAGCTTGGTGTCTAGCGGGTGGAACGAGCAGTACTTC. This codes for CASSLVSSGWNEQYF.

The rearrangement joins TRBV9 to TRBJ2-1, with 10 bases identical to TRBD2. Germline CDR1 and CDR2: SGDLS and YYNGEE. The CDR3 loop spans 15 amino acids. V shed 0 bases and J 12 bases; nucleotides not matched to a gene: 9. CDR3 amino acids: CASSVEPSGSVGQFF. The CDR3 DNA is TGTGCCAGCAGCGTAGAGCCTAGCGGGAGCGTTGGGCAGTTCTTC. The full variable domain, rest sourced from reference TRBV9 and TRBJ2-1, is DSGVTQTPKHLITATGQRVTLRCSPRSGDLSVYWYQQSLDQGLQFLIQYYNGEERAKGNILERFSAQQFPDLHSELNLSSLELGDSALYFCASSVEPSGSVGQFFGPGTRLTVL.